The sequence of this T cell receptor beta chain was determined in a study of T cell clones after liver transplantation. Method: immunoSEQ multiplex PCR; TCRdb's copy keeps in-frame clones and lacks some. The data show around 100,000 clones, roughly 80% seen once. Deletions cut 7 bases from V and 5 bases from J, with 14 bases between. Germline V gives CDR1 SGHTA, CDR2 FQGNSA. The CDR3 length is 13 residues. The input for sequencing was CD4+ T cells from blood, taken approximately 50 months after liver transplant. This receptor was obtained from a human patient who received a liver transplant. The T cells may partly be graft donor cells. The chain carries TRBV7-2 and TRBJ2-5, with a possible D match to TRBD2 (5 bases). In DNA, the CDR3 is TGTGCCAGCATTCCACTGAGGGATGAGACCCAGTACTTC. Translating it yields CASIPLRDETQYF.